This TCR beta chain was identified during a study of cytomegalovirus exposure and HLA in healthy donors. With 3 bases removed from V and 7 bases from J, the gap between germline ends came to 9 bases. Germline CDR1 SQVTM, CDR2 ANQGSEA. CDR3 length: 11 amino acids. PCR primers comprised 60 Vbeta and 13 Jbeta primers. The repertoire was sequenced with immunoSEQ multiplex PCR; TCRdb's copy has only in-frame clones and lacks some. The repertoire holds 110,000 to 150,000 clones, with 75% as singletons. The chain couples TRBV29-1 to TRBJ1-1, with D uncertain. The sequence came from a middle-aged man in good health and CMV-seronegative. Sequenced input: PBMCs. The CDR3 loop reads CSVEAEFEAFF. CDR3 nucleotide sequence: TGCAGCGTTGAGGCAGAATTTGAAGCTTTCTTT.